This entry describes one T cell receptor beta chain. Antigen: not known. This record belongs to a study of blood T cells in healthy people across ages. Study-wide findings and caveats: A conclusive naive versus antigen-experienced comparison was prevented by the unsorted PBMCs.

PCR was performed a second time for about 7 to 11 cycles using a sample-barcoded 5' primer and a J-beta primer mix. TCRdb reprocessed the 5' RACE reads via MiXCR and lists one record per CDR3 protein. The repertoire holds about 1.4 million distinct CDR3 sequences, with approximately 60% as singletons. Sequencing input: blood. The sequence was collected from a man aged 18 to 30 in good health.

CDR3 amino acids: CAISEGKNMYNEQFF. In DNA form, the CDR3 reads TGTGCCATCAGTGAAGGAAAGAATATGTACAATGAGCAGTTCTTC. The rearrangement joins TRBV10-3 to TRBJ2-1; D uncertain. This CDR3 has 15 residues. Germline CDR1 is ENHRY and CDR2 is SYGVKD. Trimming cost V 3 bases and J 4 bases, with 13 bases left between them.